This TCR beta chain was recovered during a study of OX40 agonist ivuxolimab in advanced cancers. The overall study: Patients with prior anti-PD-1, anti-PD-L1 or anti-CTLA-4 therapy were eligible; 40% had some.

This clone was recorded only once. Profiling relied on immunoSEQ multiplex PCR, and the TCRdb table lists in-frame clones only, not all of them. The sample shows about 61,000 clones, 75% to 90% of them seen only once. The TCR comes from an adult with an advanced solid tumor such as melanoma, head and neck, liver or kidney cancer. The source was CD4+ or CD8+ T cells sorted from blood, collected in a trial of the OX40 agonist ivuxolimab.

The CDR3 DNA reads as TGTGCCAGCACACAGGGAAGCTCTGGAAACACCATATATTTT. This translates into CASTQGSSGNTIYF. V and J are TRBV11-2 and TRBJ1-3; TRBD1 might be the D (6 bases). Per germline, CDR1 SGHAT and CDR2 FQNNGV. V was cut by 7 bases and J by 0 bases, with 10 bases left in between. The CDR3 length is 14 residues.